This TCR beta chain stems from a study of CD8+ T cells in alopecia areata. Findings and caveats of the study: Affected scalp, especially in alopecia totalis/universalis, had a higher clonality than normal scalp did. Only one nonresponder was present, which leaves the link between baseline CD8+ expansion and response uncertain.

The treatment: oral pan-JAK inhibitor, 5-10 mg twice daily. The investigators collected lesional scalp punch biopsies and peripheral blood from alopecia areata patients. PBMCs provided sorted CD4+ and CD8+ T cells. Sequencing relied on a cDNA template that was reverse transcribed from extracted RNA. Repertoires were generated with immunoSEQ multiplex PCR, while TCRdb's copy carries only in-frame clones and drops some. The sample records around 190,000 clones, 64% being singletons. In the case of this clone: Its antigen is still unknown.

Germline CDR1 and CDR2: MNHEY and SVGAGI. This CDR3 has 13 residues. Trimming removed 2 bases at V and 8 bases at J, with 9 bases between. The receptor comes from a human donor with alopecia areata. The gene calls are TRBV6-5 and TRBJ1-4; D call uncertain. This material consisted of CD4+ T cells sorted from blood, taken around week 49, from a patient treated with tofacitinib. CDR3 protein: CASSYPGTEKLFF. The CDR3 nucleotides read TGTGCCAGCAGTTACCCAGGAACCGAAAAACTGTTTTTT.